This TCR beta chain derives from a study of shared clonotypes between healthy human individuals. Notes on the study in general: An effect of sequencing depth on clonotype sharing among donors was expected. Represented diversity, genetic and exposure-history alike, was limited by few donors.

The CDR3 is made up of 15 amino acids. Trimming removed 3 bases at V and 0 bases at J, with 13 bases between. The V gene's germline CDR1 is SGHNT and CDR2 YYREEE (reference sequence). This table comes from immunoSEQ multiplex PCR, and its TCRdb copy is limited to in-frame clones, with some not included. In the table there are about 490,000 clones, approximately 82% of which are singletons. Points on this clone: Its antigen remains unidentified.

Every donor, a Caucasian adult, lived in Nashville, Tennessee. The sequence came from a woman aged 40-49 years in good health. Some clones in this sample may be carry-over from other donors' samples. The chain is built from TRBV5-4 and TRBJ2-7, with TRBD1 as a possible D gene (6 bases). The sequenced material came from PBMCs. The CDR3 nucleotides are TGTGCCAGCAGCTACGAAACAGGGTACTCCTACGAGCAGTACTTC. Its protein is CASSYETGYSYEQYF. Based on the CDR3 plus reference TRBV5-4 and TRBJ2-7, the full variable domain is ETGVTQSPTHLIKTRGQQVTLRCSSQSGHNTVSWYQQALGQGPQFIFQYYREEENGRGNFPPRFSGLQFPNYSSELNVNALELDDSALYLCASSYETGYSYEQYFGPGTRLTVT.